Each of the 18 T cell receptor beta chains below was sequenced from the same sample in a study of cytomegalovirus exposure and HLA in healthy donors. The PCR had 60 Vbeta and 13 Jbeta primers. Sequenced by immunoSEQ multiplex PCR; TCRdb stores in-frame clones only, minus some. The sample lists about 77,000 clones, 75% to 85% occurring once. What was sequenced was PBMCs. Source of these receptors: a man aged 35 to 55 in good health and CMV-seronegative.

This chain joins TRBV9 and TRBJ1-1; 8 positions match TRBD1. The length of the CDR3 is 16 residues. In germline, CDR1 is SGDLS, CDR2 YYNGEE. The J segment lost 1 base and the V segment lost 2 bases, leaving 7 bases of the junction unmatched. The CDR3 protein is CASSVDTGTGNTEAFF. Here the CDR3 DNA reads TGTGCCAGCAGCGTTGATACCGGGACAGGGAACACTGAAGCTTTCTTT.

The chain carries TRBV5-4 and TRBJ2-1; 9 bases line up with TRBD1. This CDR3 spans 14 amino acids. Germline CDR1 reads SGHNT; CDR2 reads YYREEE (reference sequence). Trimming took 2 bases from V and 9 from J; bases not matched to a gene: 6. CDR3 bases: TGTGCCAGCAGCTTCACGATGACAGGGGGTGAGCAGTTCTTC. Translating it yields CASSFTMTGGEQFF. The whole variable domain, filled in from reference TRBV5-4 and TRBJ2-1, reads ETGVTQSPTHLIKTRGQQVTLRCSSQSGHNTVSWYQQALGQGPQFIFQYYREEENGRGNFPPRFSGLQFPNYSSELNVNALELDDSALYLCASSFTMTGGEQFFGPGTRLTVL.

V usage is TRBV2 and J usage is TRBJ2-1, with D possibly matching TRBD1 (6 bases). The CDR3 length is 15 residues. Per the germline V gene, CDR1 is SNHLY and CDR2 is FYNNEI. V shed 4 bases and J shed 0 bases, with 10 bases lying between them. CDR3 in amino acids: CASSGGTNSYNEQFF. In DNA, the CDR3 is TGTGCCAGCAGTGGAGGGACAAACTCCTACAATGAGCAGTTCTTC.

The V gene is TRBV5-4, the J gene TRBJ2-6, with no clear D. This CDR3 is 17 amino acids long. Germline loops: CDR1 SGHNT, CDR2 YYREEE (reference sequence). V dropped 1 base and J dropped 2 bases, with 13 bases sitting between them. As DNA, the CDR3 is TGTGCCAGCAGCTTGTCTTTGAGTGGGCCTGGGGCCAACGTCCTGACTTTC. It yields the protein CASSLSLSGPGANVLTF.

The CDR3 is CASSLRDRGPTRQYF. Written as DNA, the CDR3 is TGTGCCAGCAGCTTACGGGACAGGGGACCTACGAGGCAGTACTTC. The rearrangement uses TRBV13 and TRBJ2-5; 10 bases agree with TRBD1. This CDR3 region has 15 residues. Trimming at V came to 2 bases and at J to 11 bases, leaving 11 bases not matched to a gene. From germline, CDR1 is PRHDT and CDR2 FYEKMQ (reference sequence).

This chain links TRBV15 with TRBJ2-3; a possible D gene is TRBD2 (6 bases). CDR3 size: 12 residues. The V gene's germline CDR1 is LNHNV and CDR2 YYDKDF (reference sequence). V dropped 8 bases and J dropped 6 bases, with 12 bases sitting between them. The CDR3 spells CATGGVTDTQYF. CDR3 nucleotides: TGTGCCACCGGCGGGGTGACGGATACGCAGTATTTT.

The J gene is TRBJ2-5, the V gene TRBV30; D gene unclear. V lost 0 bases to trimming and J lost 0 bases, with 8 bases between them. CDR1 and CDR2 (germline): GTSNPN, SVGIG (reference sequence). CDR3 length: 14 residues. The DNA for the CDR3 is TGTGCCTGGAGTGTATGGCAGAACCAAGAGACCCAGTACTTC. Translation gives CAWSVWQNQETQYF.

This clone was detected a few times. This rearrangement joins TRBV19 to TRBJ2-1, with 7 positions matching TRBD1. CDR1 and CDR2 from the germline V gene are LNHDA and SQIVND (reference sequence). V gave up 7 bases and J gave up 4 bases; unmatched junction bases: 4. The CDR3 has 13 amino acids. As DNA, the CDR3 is TGTGCCAGTACGAGGGGGCAGTACAATGAGCAGTTCTTC. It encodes CASTRGQYNEQFF.

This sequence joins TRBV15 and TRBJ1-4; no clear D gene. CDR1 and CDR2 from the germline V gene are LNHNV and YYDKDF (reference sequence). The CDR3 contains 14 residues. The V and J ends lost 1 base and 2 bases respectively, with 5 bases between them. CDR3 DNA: TGTGCCACCAGCAGAGGAGATACTAATGAAAAACTGTTTTTT. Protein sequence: CATSRGDTNEKLFF.

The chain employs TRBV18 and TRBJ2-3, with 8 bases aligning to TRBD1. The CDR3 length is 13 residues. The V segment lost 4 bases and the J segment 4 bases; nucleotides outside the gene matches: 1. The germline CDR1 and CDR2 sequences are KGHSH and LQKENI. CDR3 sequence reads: CASSQGQADTQYF. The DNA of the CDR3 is TGTGCCAGCTCACAGGGACAGGCAGATACGCAGTATTTT.

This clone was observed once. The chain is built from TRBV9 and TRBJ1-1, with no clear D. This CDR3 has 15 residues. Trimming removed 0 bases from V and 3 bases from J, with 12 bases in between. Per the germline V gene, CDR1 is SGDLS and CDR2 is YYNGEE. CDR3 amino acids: CASSVVGSWDTEAFF. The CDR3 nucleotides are TGTGCCAGCAGCGTAGTGGGGAGTTGGGACACTGAAGCTTTCTTT.

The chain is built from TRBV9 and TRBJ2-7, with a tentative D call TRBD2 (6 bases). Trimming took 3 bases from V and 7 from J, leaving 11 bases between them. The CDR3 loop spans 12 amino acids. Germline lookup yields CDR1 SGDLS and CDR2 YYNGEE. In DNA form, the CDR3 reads TGTGCCAGCAGCGCTGGTGGGGGGGAGCAGTACTTC. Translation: CASSAGGGEQYF.

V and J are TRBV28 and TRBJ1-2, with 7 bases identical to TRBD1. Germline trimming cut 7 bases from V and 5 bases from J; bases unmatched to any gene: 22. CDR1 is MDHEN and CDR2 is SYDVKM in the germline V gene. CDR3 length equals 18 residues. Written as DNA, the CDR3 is TGTGCCAGCACGTTCGGGATGGGCAGGGGGAAGAAAGGGTATGGCTACACCTTC. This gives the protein CASTFGMGRGKKGYGYTF.

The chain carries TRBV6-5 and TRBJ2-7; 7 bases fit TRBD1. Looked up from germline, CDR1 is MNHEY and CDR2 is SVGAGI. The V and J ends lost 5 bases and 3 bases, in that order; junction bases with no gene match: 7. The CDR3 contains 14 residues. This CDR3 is CASSRGTANYEQYF. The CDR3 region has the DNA TGTGCCAGCAGTAGGGGGACAGCCAACTACGAGCAGTACTTC.

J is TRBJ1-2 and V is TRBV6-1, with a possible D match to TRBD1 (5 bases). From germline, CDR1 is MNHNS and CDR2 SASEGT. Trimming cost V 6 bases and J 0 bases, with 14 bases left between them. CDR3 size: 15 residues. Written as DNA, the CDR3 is TGTGCCAGCAGAGCTGGGGGGACGGCTAACTATGGCTACACCTTC. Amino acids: CASRAGGTANYGYTF.

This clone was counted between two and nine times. CDR3 nucleotides: TGCGCCAGCAGCCAGGGGGCAATGAACACTGAAGCTTTCTTT. Its protein product is CASSQGAMNTEAFF. This rearrangement joins TRBV5-1 to TRBJ1-1; TRBD1 matches 8 bases. Germline CDR1 is SGHRS and CDR2 is YFSETQ. With V trimmed by 4 bases and J by 0 bases, 2 bases remained unmatched. The CDR3 extends over 14 amino acids.

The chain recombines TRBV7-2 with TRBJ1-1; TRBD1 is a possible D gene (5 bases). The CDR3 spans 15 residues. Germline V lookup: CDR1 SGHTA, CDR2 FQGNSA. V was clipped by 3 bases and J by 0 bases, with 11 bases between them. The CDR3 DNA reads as TGTGCCAGCAGCTTTACAGGATTCATGAACACTGAAGCTTTCTTT. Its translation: CASSFTGFMNTEAFF.

The chain's CDR3 is CASSRDRGESPLHF. The CDR3, as DNA: TGCGCCAGCAGCCGGGACAGGGGGGAATCACCCCTCCACTTT. V usage is TRBV5-1 and J usage is TRBJ1-6; 11 nucleotides line up with TRBD1. Germline values: CDR1 SGHRS, CDR2 YFSETQ. This CDR3 region has 14 residues. V lost 4 bases and J lost 10; bases outside the gene matches: 4.